A selection of T cell receptor beta chains follows, all from one sample in a study of neoadjuvant nivolumab and ipilimumab in lung cancer. Here immunoSEQ multiplex PCR was the method, and the copy in TCRdb shows in-frame clones only, minus some. The data contain 20,000 to 25,000 clones, more than 65% of them singletons. The sample in question was peripheral blood, obtained before neoadjuvant nivolumab, alone or with ipilimumab. These receptors originate from an adult with non-small cell lung cancer. Both conserved end residues are part of each CDR3. The D gene is left open where the match is weak. Size is stated for part of the rows, as once, few or many counts, or as a class when the clone is expanded.

NA	TRBV5-1	TRBJ2-1	NA	CASSIGPKGEQFF	TGCGCCAGCAGCATCGGGCCCAAGGGTGAGCAGTTCTTC
few	TRBV10-3	TRBJ2-7	TRBD1	CAISAGQGDREQYF	TGTGCCATCAGTGCAGGACAGGGCGATCGGGAGCAGTACTTC
NA	TRBV15	TRBJ2-7	TRBD1	CATSRGQGVFGEQYF	TGTGCCACCAGCAGGGGACAGGGGGTGTTCGGCGAGCAGTACTTC
medium-sized	TRBV6-4	TRBJ2-1	TRBD2	CASSDSSGSYNEQFF	TGTGCCAGCAGTGACTCTAGCGGGAGTTACAATGAGCAGTTCTTC
once	TRBV2	TRBJ2-2	TRBD1	CASTRQGRAGELFF	TGTGCCAGCACCCGACAGGGTCGGGCCGGGGAGCTGTTTTTT
NA	TRBV5-1	TRBJ1-3	NA	CASSLGDSGNTIYF	TGCGCCAGCAGCTTGGGAGACTCTGGAAACACCATATATTTT
NA	TRBV5-4	TRBJ1-1	NA	CASSLDFREGYTEAFF	TGTGCCAGCAGCTTGGATTTTAGGGAGGGATACACTGAAGCTTTCTTT
NA	TRBV11-3	TRBJ2-7	NA	CASSLDQREQYF	TGTGCCAGCAGCTTAGACCAGAGGGAGCAGTACTTC
NA	TRBV30	TRBJ1-2	TRBD1	CAWRPWAGGSLYGYTF	TGTGCCTGGAGGCCCTGGGCAGGGGGCTCTCTCTATGGCTACACCTTC
NA	TRBV4-1	TRBJ1-2	TRBD1	CASSQEEGTAYYGYTF	TGCGCCAGCAGCCAAGAAGAAGGGACAGCATACTATGGCTACACCTTC
once	TRBV19	TRBJ1-5	TRBD1	CASSRQGAYQPQHF	TGTGCCAGCTCCCGTCAGGGGGCCTATCAGCCCCAGCATTTT
NA	TRBV6-4	TRBJ2-1	TRBD2	CASSVAGGTDNEQFF	TGTGCCAGCAGTGTGGCGGGAGGGACCGACAATGAGCAGTTCTTC
NA	TRBV6-1	TRBJ2-5	TRBD2	CASSETLAGGSETQYF	TGTGCCAGCAGTGAAACGCTAGCGGGAGGATCAGAGACCCAGTACTTC
few	TRBV9	TRBJ2-3	NA	CASSDSNTQYF	TGTGCCAGCAGCGACAGTAATACGCAGTATTTT
few	TRBV9	TRBJ1-1	NA	CASSPRGARANTEAFF	TGTGCCAGCAGCCCACGGGGGGCGAGGGCGAACACTGAAGCTTTCTTT
NA	TRBV15	TRBJ1-5	TRBD1	CATSALIQGANQPQHF	TGTGCCACCAGCGCCCTGATACAGGGGGCTAATCAGCCCCAGCATTTT
once	TRBV6-4	TRBJ1-1	NA	CASSDSGRKAFF	TGTGCCAGCAGTGACTCGGGAAGAAAAGCTTTCTTT
NA	TRBV11-2	TRBJ1-1	NA	CASSLYTEAFF	TGTGCCAGCAGCTTATACACTGAAGCTTTCTTT
NA	TRBV7-2	TRBJ2-3	TRBD2	CASSLTSGSLDTQYF	TGTGCCAGCAGTTTAACTAGCGGGAGTTTAGATACGCAGTATTTT
NA	TRBV11-2	TRBJ2-7	TRBD1	CASSPLGTVSGQYF	TGTGCCAGCAGCCCGCTCGGGACAGTGTCAGGGCAGTACTTC
NA	TRBV7-3	TRBJ1-2	NA	CASSLTRGGDGYTF	TGTGCCAGCAGCTTAACGCGGGGAGGGGATGGCTACACCTTC
once	TRBV11-3	TRBJ2-3	TRBD2	CASSPRLAGGRGDTQYF	TGTGCCAGCAGCCCTCGACTAGCGGGGGGGCGGGGTGATACGCAGTATTTT
once	TRBV7-9	TRBJ1-1	NA	CASSFGLNTEAFF	TGTGCCAGCAGCTTCGGCTTGAACACTGAAGCTTTCTTT
NA	TRBV27	TRBJ2-3	NA	CASSLGVTDTQYF	TGTGCCAGCAGTTTAGGGGTTACAGATACGCAGTATTTT
NA	TRBV18	TRBJ1-1	NA	CASSPSQNTEAFF	TGTGCCAGCTCACCCTCCCAGAACACTGAAGCTTTCTTT
few	TRBV19	TRBJ2-7	NA	CASSIRDSPSYEQYF	TGTGCCAGTAGTATCCGGGACTCGCCTTCCTACGAGCAGTACTTC
NA	TRBV18	TRBJ2-5	NA	CASSPPNGVGETQYF	TGTGCCAGCTCACCACCGAATGGGGTCGGGGAGACCCAGTACTTC
NA	TRBV6-5	TRBJ2-3	NA	CASSPRPRSPDTQYF	TGTGCCAGCAGTCCGCGGCCACGATCCCCGGATACGCAGTATTTT
few	TRBV2	TRBJ2-1	NA	CASSVDYNEQFF	TGTGCCAGCAGTGTTGACTACAATGAGCAGTTCTTC
NA	TRBV10-3	TRBJ1-2	NA	CAISGEFYGYTF	TGTGCCATCAGTGGAGAATTCTATGGCTACACCTTC
NA	TRBV5-1	TRBJ1-1	TRBD1	CASRLDRVNTEAFF	TGCGCCAGCAGACTGGACAGGGTAAACACTGAAGCTTTCTTT
few	TRBV30	TRBJ1-2	NA	CAWSVSQAGYTF	TGTGCCTGGAGTGTAAGCCAGGCGGGCTACACCTTC
NA	TRBV30	TRBJ2-1	NA	CAWSGVQGTEQFF	TGTGCCTGGAGTGGTGTCCAGGGGACTGAGCAGTTCTTC
NA	TRBV29-1	TRBJ1-1	NA	CSVVGVHPEAFF	TGCAGCGTGGTGGGGGTCCACCCTGAAGCTTTCTTT
NA	TRBV18	TRBJ2-2	NA	CASSPIGRLRRDTGELFF	TGTGCCAGCTCACCGATAGGACGGTTACGAAGGGACACCGGGGAGCTGTTTTTT
NA	TRBV7-9	TRBJ2-1	NA	CASSFGILGFF	TGTGCCAGCAGCTTTGGAATTTTGGGGTTCTTC
NA	TRBV5-1	TRBJ2-3	TRBD2	CASSLAPSGSGTDTQYF	TGCGCCAGCAGCTTGGCCCCGAGCGGGAGTGGCACAGATACGCAGTATTTT
NA	TRBV28	TRBJ1-1	TRBD1	CASSATTGGNTEAFF	TGTGCCAGCAGTGCGACGACAGGGGGGAACACTGAAGCTTTCTTT
NA	TRBV7-6	TRBJ2-5	TRBD2	CASFPGLAGVETQYF	TGTGCCAGCTTCCCGGGACTAGCGGGAGTGGAGACCCAGTACTTC
NA	TRBV4-3	TRBJ2-7	NA	CASSARWQGSSYEQYF	TGCGCCAGCAGCGCCAGGTGGCAGGGAAGCTCCTACGAGCAGTACTTC
NA	TRBV29-1	TRBJ2-2	NA	CSGRLGGELFF	TGCAGCGGCCGACTGGGCGGGGAGCTGTTTTTT
NA	TRBV19	TRBJ1-1	NA	CASSLSIDTEAFF	TGTGCCAGTAGTCTTTCCATTGACACTGAAGCTTTCTTT
NA	TRBV14	TRBJ2-3	NA	CASSQRLGPTGLSQYF	TGTGCCAGCAGCCAAAGACTAGGCCCGACGGGGTTATCGCAGTATTTT
NA	TRBV5-1	TRBJ2-5	NA	CASSLGRSPGETQYF	TGCGCCAGCAGCTTGGGGCGATCCCCGGGAGAGACCCAGTACTTC
NA	TRBV5-1	TRBJ2-3	NA	CASSQWGHRADTQYF	TGCGCCAGCAGCCAGTGGGGACATCGGGCAGATACGCAGTATTTT